Below, 11 T cell receptor beta chains from the same sample are listed, as sequenced in a study of T cell repertoires in cytomegalovirus infection. These receptors have no known antigen. TCRdb reprocessed the reads via MiXCR and lists one record per CDR3 protein. The sample holds about 60,000 distinct CDR3 sequences, 20% to 25% seen once. This material consisted of CD8+ T cells from cultured PBMCs, taken from culture after CMV antigen stimulation. Receptor source: a human donor in good health (CMV status not recorded). Some clones in this sample may be carry-over from other donors' samples.

This clonotype was observed a few times. V usage is TRBV29-1 and J usage is TRBJ2-7, with D perhaps TRBD1 (6 bases). Trimming took off 4 bases at V and 2 bases at J, with 18 bases between the two ends. Germline V gene data show CDR1 as SQVTM and CDR2 as ANQGSEA. The CDR3 is made up of 15 amino acids. The chain's CDR3 is CSVVRPHRETYEQYF. The CDR3, as DNA: TGCAGCGTTGTCAGACCCCACAGGGAAACCTACGAGCAGTACTTC.

This clonotype showed up just a few times. The rearrangement uses TRBV28 and TRBJ2-5, with TRBD2 matching 8 bases. The CDR3 totals 15 residues. The trim removed 2 bases at V and 7 bases at J, leaving 9 bases unmatched. CDR1 is MDHEN, CDR2 SYDVKM, per germline. The DNA of the CDR3 is TGTGCCAGCAGTTTAGCCGGGGGGGGCCCGGGGACCCAGTACTTC. This sequence encodes CASSLAGGGPGTQYF. Complete variable domain (other parts from reference TRBV28 and TRBJ2-5): DVKVTQSSRYLVKRTGEKVFLECVQDMDHENMFWYRQDPGLGLRLIYFSYDVKMKEKGDIPEGYSVSREKKERFSLILESASTNQTSMYLCASSLAGGGPGTQYFGPGTRLLVL.

This clonotype has only a few counts. The gene calls are TRBV6-2 or TRBV6-3 and TRBJ2-5; weak D call: TRBD2 (6 bases). CDR3 length: 13 amino acids. CDR1 is MNHEY, CDR2 SVGEGT, per germline. V lost 7 bases, J lost 0 bases, and 9 bases lay in between. The CDR3 nucleotides read TGTGCCAGCATTGCGGGGAACCAAGAGACCCAGTACTTC. This encodes CASIAGNQETQYF.

This clonotype was counted ten times or more. The chain recombines TRBV6-5 with TRBJ1-5, with 7 bases fitting TRBD1. CDR1 and CDR2 (germline): MNHEY, SVGAGI. The CDR3 is made up of 14 amino acids. Trimming took 5 bases from V and 8 from J; bases not matched to a gene: 9. Here the CDR3 reads CASSHNRGREPQHF. CDR3 nucleotides: TGTGCCAGCAGTCACAACAGGGGTAGGGAGCCCCAGCATTTT.

The CDR3 is CASSKPGQVNEKLFF. The CDR3 DNA reads as TGTGCCAGCAGCAAACCGGGACAGGTTAATGAAAAACTGTTTTTT. The V call is TRBV7-9, the J call TRBJ1-4, with TRBD1 matching 8 bases. CDR1 and CDR2 (germline): SEHNR, FQNEAQ (reference sequence). Trimming took 5 bases from V and 4 from J; bases not matched to a gene: 6. CDR3 length equals 15 residues.

A few counts support this clonotype. The V call is TRBV7-2, the J call TRBJ1-2; D is unresolved. The CDR3 extends over 14 amino acids. Deletions cut 8 bases from V and 7 bases from J, with 20 bases between. Germline CDR1 and CDR2: SGHTA and FQGNSA. CDR3 region: CASLDLRERFGYTF. The CDR3 DNA reads TGTGCCAGCCTAGATCTAAGGGAAAGGTTTGGCTACACCTTC.

The chain has TRBV4-1 and TRBJ1-6; no clear D. This CDR3 is 16 amino acids long. With 1 base removed from V and 9 bases from J, the gap between germline ends came to 16 bases. Germline values: CDR1 MGHRA, CDR2 YSYEKL. The CDR3 is CASSQGAGMAGSPLHF. CDR3 sequence (DNA): TGCGCCAGCAGCCAAGGGGCGGGTATGGCAGGTTCACCCCTCCACTTT.

This clonotype has ten or more counts. This chain connects TRBV6-5 to TRBJ2-2, with TRBD1 as a possible D gene (5 bases). The CDR3 consists of 15 residues. The V gene lost 6 bases and the J gene lost 2 bases, with 13 bases spanning the gap. Germline V gene sequence: CDR1 MNHEY, CDR2 SVGAGI. The CDR3 protein is CASSWATVNTGELFF. The CDR3 DNA follows: TGTGCCAGCAGCTGGGCGACAGTCAACACCGGGGAGCTGTTTTTT.

This clonotype showed up just a few times. The chain links TRBV19 to TRBJ2-1, with D perhaps matching TRBD1 or TRBD2 (6 bases each). This CDR3 contains 15 residues. Trimming pared 6 bases from V and 5 bases from J, leaving 17 bases between. CDR1 LNHDA and CDR2 SQIVND come from the germline V gene (reference sequence). The CDR3 reads CASRQEPGANNEQFF. CDR3 nucleotide sequence: TGTGCCAGTAGACAGGAGCCGGGGGCCAACAATGAGCAGTTCTTC.

There are many counts of this clonotype. The CDR3 coding sequence is TGTGCCAGCAGCTTAGCGCCCCCATCTAGCGGGGGGAACAATGAGCAGTTCTTC. Translation: CASSLAPPSSGGNNEQFF. The chain uses TRBV7-6 and TRBJ2-1; 11 positions agree with TRBD2. In germline, CDR1 is SGHVS, CDR2 FNYEAQ. The CDR3 has 18 amino acids. The V gene end was trimmed by 0 bases and the J gene end by 5 bases; junction bases not matched to a gene: 9.

The gene calls are TRBV28 and TRBJ2-2, with D uncertain. The V end was cut by 4 bases, the J end by 2 bases, with 2 bases between. The CDR3 is 12 residues long. Germline V gene data show CDR1 as MDHEN and CDR2 as SYDVKM. This CDR3 is CASSSNTGELFF. CDR3 DNA sequence: TGTGCCAGCAGTTCAAACACCGGGGAGCTGTTTTTT.